The 25 T cell receptor beta chains listed next were all sequenced from one sample in a study of blood T cell repertoires in COVID-19. Using immunoSEQ multiplex PCR, the repertoire was profiled, and TCRdb retains in-frame clones only, with some absent. The table records roughly 37,000 clones, roughly 80% of them present only once. What was sequenced was peripheral blood. These receptors all stem from a human donor in a cohort sampled during active COVID-19.

The J gene is TRBJ2-7, the V gene TRBV2; D remains ambiguous. CDR1 and CDR2 (germline): SNHLY, FYNNEI. Trimming stripped 6 bases from V and 6 bases from J, with 18 bases between. This CDR3 region has 14 residues. In DNA form, the CDR3 reads TGTGCCAGCAGCCTTACATTCCCAGCAGGCGAGCAGTACTTC. It is translated as CASSLTFPAGEQYF.

This chain uses TRBV6-5 with TRBJ2-6, with D unresolved. Germline V gene lookup returns CDR1 MNHEY and CDR2 SVGAGI. This CDR3 has 13 residues. V was cut by 8 bases and J by 0 bases, with 5 bases left in between. CDR3 sequence reads: CASGGSGANVLTF. In nucleotides, the CDR3 is TGTGCCAGCGGCGGCTCTGGGGCCAACGTCCTGACTTTC.

CDR3 DNA: TGTGCCTGGAGTCCGACAGGGAATCAGCCCCAGCATTTT. This encodes CAWSPTGNQPQHF. The V and J genes are TRBV30 and TRBJ1-5; 7 positions agree with TRBD1. V shed 2 bases, J shed 4 bases, and the junction held 2 bases outside the gene matches. CDR1 and CDR2 from the germline V gene are GTSNPN and SVGIG (reference sequence). This CDR3 has 13 amino acids.

The chain has TRBV11-2 and TRBJ1-5; 7 positions agree with TRBD1. The V and J ends lost 5 bases and 2 bases, in that order; junction bases with no gene match: 3. The CDR3 covers 14 residues. The germline gives CDR1 SGHAT, CDR2 FQNNGV. CDR3: CASSTTGGNQPQHF. Written as DNA, the CDR3 is TGTGCCAGCAGCACAACAGGGGGCAATCAGCCCCAGCATTTT.

The chain has TRBV25-1 and TRBJ2-7, with TRBD2 identical over 8 bases. With 9 bases clipped from V and 2 bases from J, the junction kept 9 bases outside the gene matches. The CDR3 covers 14 residues. Germline values: CDR1 MGHDK, CDR2 SYGVNS. CDR3 nucleotide sequence: TGTGCCAGTTCAGACAGCGGGGGCCCCTACGAGCAGTACTTC. Its translation: CASSDSGGPYEQYF.

This chain uses TRBV6-6 with TRBJ2-1; 8 bases line up with TRBD1. This CDR3 has 14 amino acids. Germline lookup yields CDR1 MNHNY and CDR2 SVGAGI (reference sequence). With V trimmed by 6 bases and J by 4 bases, 5 bases remained unmatched. The CDR3 is CASSYTGGYNEQFF. In DNA form, the CDR3 reads TGTGCCAGCAGCTACACAGGGGGGTACAATGAGCAGTTCTTC.

This clone was observed once. The rearrangement uses TRBV19 and TRBJ2-2, with D perhaps TRBD2 (6 bases). The germline gives CDR1 LNHDA, CDR2 SQIVND (reference sequence). The CDR3 is made up of 16 amino acids. V was trimmed by 6 bases and J by 0 bases, leaving 14 bases between them. The chain's CDR3 is CASRRREQANTGELFF. DNA of the CDR3: TGTGCCAGTAGGCGCCGGGAGCAGGCGAACACCGGGGAGCTGTTTTTT.

The J gene is TRBJ1-1, the V gene TRBV18, with unresolved D. V shed 6 bases and J shed 6 bases, with 17 bases lying between them. The CDR3 runs 14 residues. CDR1 and CDR2 from the germline V gene are KGHSH and LQKENI. The CDR3 spells CASSAFKERAEAFF. Written as DNA, the CDR3 is TGTGCCAGCTCCGCTTTCAAAGAGAGGGCTGAAGCTTTCTTT.

This clone qualifies as medium-sized (0.01 to 0.1%). The chain employs TRBV4-1 and TRBJ1-1; 12 nucleotides match TRBD1. V was clipped by 4 bases and J by 6 bases; unmatched bases: 12. From germline, CDR1 is MGHRA and CDR2 YSYEKL. This CDR3 is 17 amino acids long. The CDR3 region is CASSLQQGQGAKAEAFF. The CDR3 region has the DNA TGCGCCAGCAGCCTACAGCAGGGACAGGGGGCCAAGGCTGAAGCTTTCTTT.

In its sample, this clone was seen once. The genes are TRBV7-2 and TRBJ1-4; 8 nucleotides align to TRBD1. This CDR3 has 14 amino acids. Germline V gene data show CDR1 as SGHTA and CDR2 as FQGNSA. J lost 3 bases, V lost 8 bases, and 5 bases had no gene match. CDR3 region: CASRQGAANEKLFF. The DNA of the CDR3 is TGTGCCAGCCGCCAGGGGGCGGCTAATGAAAAACTGTTTTTT. Looking up the rest from reference TRBV7-2 and TRBJ1-4 gives the full variable domain: GAGVSQSPSNKVTEKGKDVELRCDPISGHTALYWYRQSLGQGLEFLIYFQGNSAPDKSGLPSDRFSAERTGGSVSTLTIQRTQQEDSAVYLCASRQGAANEKLFFGSGTQLSVL.

This clone was seen a few times. Mismatch with germline at one junction end may stem from a read error. The rearrangement links TRBV7-6 to TRBJ2-7; 7 nucleotides agree with TRBD1. The germline V gene encodes CDR1 SGHVS and CDR2 FNYEAQ. This CDR3 spans 14 amino acids. CDR3: CASTLGQDSYEQYF. In nucleotides, the CDR3 is TGTGCCAGCACCTTAGGACAGGACTCCTACGAGCAGTACTTC.

This rearrangement joins TRBV4-2 to TRBJ2-3; TRBD2 aligns across 8 bases. The CDR3 totals 16 residues. Unmatched junction bases numbered 9, after V lost 3 bases and J lost 4 bases. CDR1 and CDR2 (germline): LGHNA, YNFKEQ. For the CDR3, the DNA is TGTGCCAGCAGCCAGAAGGGCCAGCGGGGGTCAGATACGCAGTATTTT. Encoded protein: CASSQKGQRGSDTQYF.

V usage is TRBV7-2 and J usage is TRBJ1-5; TRBD1 might be the D (5 bases). The CDR3 has 15 amino acids. V lost 1 base and J lost 3, with 10 bases in between. Germline CDR1 SGHTA, CDR2 FQGNSA. CDR3 bases: TGTGCCAGCAGCTTAGAATCAGGGCCCAATCAGCCCCAGCATTTT. It is translated as CASSLESGPNQPQHF.

The chain employs TRBV6-6 and TRBJ2-2, with D maybe TRBD1 (6 bases). CDR1 and CDR2 (germline): MNHNY, SVGAGI (reference sequence). The CDR3 runs 16 residues. Deletions cut 7 bases from V and 1 base from J, with 16 bases between. In nucleotides, the CDR3 is TGTGCCAGCACCTCAACGACAGGACGGAACACCGGGGAGCTGTTTTTT. It codes for CASTSTTGRNTGELFF.

The gene calls are TRBV9 and TRBJ1-2; 9 bases agree with TRBD1. Losses at the gene ends were 4 bases for V and 4 bases for J; bases not matched to a gene: 11. The CDR3 totals 16 residues. Germline CDR1 SGDLS, CDR2 YYNGEE. CDR3 sequence reads: CASSRERDRVSYGYTF. CDR3 nucleotides: TGTGCCAGCAGCAGAGAACGGGACAGGGTTAGCTATGGCTACACCTTC.

J is TRBJ2-7 and V is TRBV9, with TRBD2 matching 9 bases. J was trimmed by 3 bases and V by 10 bases; bases with no gene match: 8. The length of the CDR3 is 13 residues. Germline values: CDR1 SGDLS, CDR2 YYNGEE. CDR3 sequence: CASSPSGDYEQYF. The CDR3 DNA follows: TGTGCCTCTAGCCCTAGCGGGGACTACGAGCAGTACTTC.

A note on this clone: Other DNA sequences in this sample translate to the same CDR3. The rearrangement links TRBV3-1 (or the pseudogene TRBV3-2) to TRBJ1-2; a weak D match, TRBD1 (6 bases). The CDR3 is made up of 12 amino acids. In germline, CDR1 is LGHDT, CDR2 YNNKEL (reference sequence). The V gene lost 1 base and the J gene lost 8 bases, with 8 bases spanning the gap. The CDR3 reads CASSQGGGGYTF. In DNA, the CDR3 is TGTGCCAGCAGCCAAGGCGGGGGCGGCTACACCTTC.

The chain is built from TRBV23-1 and TRBJ1-6; 7 positions match TRBD1. TRBV23-1 is recorded as an ORF, its role being uncertain. With 2 bases clipped from V and 8 bases from J, the junction kept 18 bases outside the gene matches. The CDR3 is 19 amino acids. This chain's CDR3 is CASSQGFCAFRQGDSPLHF. The CDR3 DNA reads as TGCGCCAGCAGTCAAGGGTTTTGCGCCTTCCGGCAGGGGGATTCACCCCTCCACTTT.

This clone was seen just once. One end of the junction fails to match germline, which may point to a read error. This chain links TRBV10-1 with TRBJ1-2; D might be TRBD1 (5 bases). Germline V CDR1 and CDR2: WNHNN, SYGVQD (reference sequence). The CDR3 has 12 amino acids. This chain's CDR3 is CASRDKNYGHTF. The CDR3 bases are TGCGCCAGCAGGGACAAGAACTATGGCCACACCTTC.

The rearrangement joins TRBV2 to TRBJ1-6, with a tentative D call TRBD1 (5 bases). The CDR3 totals 14 residues. In germline, CDR1 is SNHLY, CDR2 FYNNEI. V lost 0 bases and J 13 bases, leaving 13 bases between the germline ends. The DNA for the CDR3 is TGTGCCAGCAGTGAAGCGGGGGGGGTATCTCCCCTCCACTTT. This gives the protein CASSEAGGVSPLHF.

The J gene is TRBJ2-7, the V gene TRBV12-2; the D call of TRBD1 is as the table states it, not checked on the DNA. TRBV12-2 is an annotated pseudogene. This CDR3 has 20 residues. The CDR3 DNA follows: TGTGCAAGTCGCTTAGCTTTAGTGAAGGGGGCCGGGACGGGGACCTACGAGCAGTACTTC. It is translated as CASRLALVKGAGTGTYEQYF.

This clone was found once. This sequence joins TRBV7-9 and TRBJ1-6; D gene unclear. In germline, CDR1 is SEHNR, CDR2 FQNEAQ (reference sequence). This CDR3 is built from 14 residues. Between the trimmed V and J ends, which lost 9 bases and 3 bases, there was a span of 12 bases. CDR3 sequence reads: CARVQFLYNSPLHF. The DNA for the CDR3 is TGTGCCAGAGTTCAGTTCCTCTATAATTCACCCCTCCACTTT.

The J gene is TRBJ1-4, the V gene TRBV19, with a tentative D call TRBD1 (6 bases). Germline assignment: CDR1 LNHDA and CDR2 SQIVND (reference sequence). V was clipped by 3 bases and J by 7 bases, with 15 bases between them. The CDR3 is 15 amino acids. DNA for the CDR3: TGTGCCAGTAGTATGTTGGGGGCAGCGAGTGAAAAACTGTTTTTT. Translated: CASSMLGAASEKLFF.

DNA of the CDR3: TGCGCCAGCAGCCAAGTCCATAGTGAGCAGTTCTTC. This encodes CASSQVHSEQFF. The genes are TRBV4-1 and TRBJ2-1; D uncertain. The CDR3 covers 12 residues. V shed 1 base and J shed 9 bases, with 7 bases lying between them. Germline loops: CDR1 MGHRA, CDR2 YSYEKL.

The chain is built from TRBV3-1 (or the pseudogene TRBV3-2) and TRBJ2-1, with 7 nucleotides matching TRBD2. The CDR3 runs to 16 residues. With V trimmed by 3 bases and J by 2 bases, 7 bases remained unmatched. Germline CDR1 and CDR2: LGHDT and YNNKEL (reference sequence). CDR3 residues: CASSHTGRGTYNEQFF. CDR3 DNA sequence: TGTGCCAGCAGCCATACGGGGCGGGGGACCTACAATGAGCAGTTCTTC.